Presented here are 20 T cell receptor beta chains from one specimen sequenced in a study of lymphopenia after photon versus proton radiotherapy (dated by TCRdb to the late 2010s). Libraries were constructed by the immunoSEQ multiplex PCR assay. This immuneACCESS table, as held by TCRdb, lists in-frame sequences with V and J called but not all clones. Of the missing ones, under half trace to an unresolved V gene in checked studies; the others have no known cause. The sample table contains about 70,000 clones; only one count was recorded for around 93% of them. In total, the top ten clones hold 2% to 2.5% of the sample. Specimen: peripheral blood, collected from a patient treated with photon-based radiotherapy. The receptor source for this set is a woman aged 40 to 49 with cholangiocarcinoma.

This chain joins TRBV7-3 and TRBJ1-1; no clear D. The germline gives CDR1 SGHTA, CDR2 FQGTGA. Deletions cut 5 bases from V and 5 bases from J, with 15 bases between. This CDR3 contains 14 residues. The CDR3 is CASSPRGVGTEAFF. The CDR3 DNA reads TGTGCCAGCAGCCCCCGCGGGGTGGGAACTGAAGCTTTCTTT. Combining the CDR3 with reference TRBV7-3 and TRBJ1-1 gives the whole variable domain GAGVSQTPSNKVTEKGKYVELRCDPISGHTALYWYRQSLGQGPEFLIYFQGTGAADDSGLPNDRFFAVRPEGSVSTLKIQRTERGDSAVYLCASSPRGVGTEAFFGQGTRLTVV.

The chain uses TRBV27 and TRBJ1-1, with 10 bases identical to TRBD1. The CDR3 loop spans 15 amino acids. The V gene end was trimmed by 4 bases and the J gene end by 5 bases; junction bases not matched to a gene: 7. Germline V gene sequence: CDR1 MNHEY, CDR2 SMNVEV (reference sequence). CDR3 DNA sequence: TGTGCCAGCAGTTCCGGGACAGGGGTAGGTACTGAAGCTTTCTTT. Protein: CASSSGTGVGTEAFF.

The chain is built from TRBV5-1 and TRBJ2-7; weak D call: TRBD2 (5 bases). The CDR3 spans 13 residues. Germline assignment: CDR1 SGHRS and CDR2 YFSETQ. V lost 2 bases and J 3 bases, leaving 9 bases between the germline ends. The CDR3 spells CASSFQADYEQYF. DNA for the CDR3: TGCGCCAGCAGCTTTCAAGCGGACTACGAGCAGTACTTC.

V is TRBV6-6 and J is TRBJ2-7; 7 nucleotides align to TRBD1. The CDR3 runs 14 residues. With 6 bases clipped from V and 6 bases from J, the junction kept 11 bases outside the gene matches. CDR1 and CDR2 from the germline V gene are MNHNY and SVGAGI (reference sequence). The CDR3 DNA reads TGTGCCAGCAGGCTGAGGACAGGCGACTTCGAGCAGTACTTC. Protein: CASRLRTGDFEQYF.

The chain is built from TRBV11-2 and TRBJ2-1; D perhaps matches TRBD2 (6 bases). The V end lost 11 bases, the J end lost 4 bases, and 18 bases lay between the germline ends. The CDR3 runs to 14 residues. Germline V lookup: CDR1 SGHAT, CDR2 FQNNGV. The CDR3 region is CAGGSTEGYNEQFF. Written as DNA, the CDR3 is TGTGCCGGCGGGTCCACGGAGGGGTACAATGAGCAGTTCTTC. The variable domain in full, completed from reference TRBV11-2 and TRBJ2-1, reads EAGVAQSPRYKIIEKRQSVAFWCNPISGHATLYWYQQILGQGPKLLIQFQNNGVVDDSQLPKDRFSAERLKGVDSTLKIQPAKLEDSAVYLCAGGSTEGYNEQFFGPGTRLTVL.

The chain uses TRBV7-3 and TRBJ2-2, with no clear D. Per germline, CDR1 SGHTA and CDR2 FQGTGA. The ends were cut back, 0 bases at V and 5 bases at J, with 4 bases in the middle. This CDR3 is 13 amino acids long. The CDR3 coding sequence is TGTGCCAGCAGCTTAACAGGGACCGGGGAGCTGTTTTTT. Its translation: CASSLTGTGELFF.

The chain recombines TRBV25-1 with TRBJ1-6; no clear D gene. Trimming pared 3 bases from V and 14 bases from J, leaving 17 bases between. The CDR3 runs 14 residues. Looked up from germline, CDR1 is MGHDK and CDR2 is SYGVNS. CDR3 in amino acids: CASSDGSASGTLHF. The DNA for the CDR3 is TGTGCCAGCAGTGATGGGTCAGCAAGCGGCACCCTCCACTTT.

The chain recombines TRBV27 with TRBJ2-7, with D possibly being TRBD1 or TRBD2 (5 bases each). This CDR3 has 14 amino acids. The germline V gene encodes CDR1 MNHEY and CDR2 SMNVEV (reference sequence). Between the trimmed V and J ends, which lost 6 bases and 2 bases, there was a span of 14 bases. The CDR3 region has the DNA TGTGCCAGCAGCAAAGGGGAGAGGGCCTACGAGCAGTACTTC. Translation: CASSKGERAYEQYF.

The chain links TRBV20-1 to TRBJ1-1; the D is unclear. Germline assignment: CDR1 DFQATT and CDR2 SNEGSKA (reference sequence). Trimming took off 8 bases at V and 9 bases at J, with 13 bases between the two ends. The CDR3 totals 10 residues. In nucleotides, the CDR3 is TGCAGTTATATACGGAATCAAGCTTTCTTT. It translates to CSYIRNQAFF.

V and J are TRBV25-1 and TRBJ1-3; possibly TRBD1 for D (5 bases). Germline V CDR1 and CDR2: MGHDK, SYGVNS. V was clipped by 2 bases and J by 0 bases, with 11 bases between them. The CDR3 has 16 residues. CDR3 amino acids: CASSEGGTYSGNTIYF. The CDR3 DNA follows: TGTGCCAGCAGTGAAGGGGGAACCTACTCTGGAAACACCATATATTTT.

This clone showed up just a few times. The chain is built from TRBV4-2 and TRBJ1-1, with D hard to call. Looked up from germline, CDR1 is LGHNA and CDR2 is YNFKEQ. The CDR3 is made up of 13 amino acids. The V end was cut by 4 bases, the J end by 1 base, with 7 bases between. The CDR3 protein is CASSLTRNTEAFF. The CDR3 DNA reads TGTGCCAGCAGCCTCACAAGGAACACTGAAGCTTTCTTT.

This clone has only a few counts. The rearrangement links TRBV7-2 to TRBJ1-2, with no clear D. Germline CDR1 reads SGHTA; CDR2 reads FQGNSA. This CDR3 contains 13 residues. Trimming stripped 5 bases from V and 3 bases from J, with 10 bases between. The CDR3 DNA is TGTGCCAGCAGCGATCCACGGGACTATGGCTACACCTTC. Its translation: CASSDPRDYGYTF.

This rearrangement joins TRBV30 to TRBJ1-2; tentatively, D is TRBD1 (5 bases). Trimming took 4 bases from V and 6 from J, leaving 18 bases between them. The CDR3 is made up of 14 amino acids. Germline values: CDR1 GTSNPN, CDR2 SVGIG (reference sequence). CDR3 residues: CAWIPQGRVDGYTF. CDR3 coding DNA: TGTGCCTGGATTCCTCAGGGCAGGGTGGATGGCTACACCTTC.

This clone appeared a single time. This rearrangement joins TRBV7-9 to TRBJ1-3; D call uncertain. The length of the CDR3 is 15 residues. The germline gives CDR1 SEHNR, CDR2 FQNEAQ (reference sequence). V lost 1 base and J 4 bases, leaving 11 bases between the germline ends. The CDR3 coding sequence is TGTGCCAGCAGCTTAGTCCCTCACATCGGAAACACCATATATTTT. This encodes CASSLVPHIGNTIYF.

This clone counts as large. Distinct nucleotide sequences in the sample also encode this CDR3. V and J are TRBV7-9 and TRBJ2-5; 10 bases match TRBD2. The V and J ends lost 4 bases and 3 bases, in that order; junction bases with no gene match: 8. The germline V gene encodes CDR1 SEHNR and CDR2 FQNEAQ (reference sequence). The length of the CDR3 is 16 residues. The CDR3 spells CASSSPSGRGEETQYF. The CDR3 DNA reads TGTGCCAGCAGCTCACCTAGCGGGAGAGGTGAAGAGACCCAGTACTTC.

On this clone itself: A read error may account for a junction end that differs from germline. The chain is built from TRBV28 and TRBJ1-4; 8 bases fit TRBD1. The V gene's germline CDR1 is MDHEN and CDR2 SYDVKM. The CDR3 has 11 residues. The CDR3 sequence: CASSNPGQAGF. The CDR3 DNA reads TGTGCCAGCAGTAATCCGGGACAGGCAGGGTTT.

V is TRBV9 and J is TRBJ1-2, with a tentative D call TRBD1 (6 bases). The germline V and J ends were trimmed by 1 base and 7 bases, with 11 bases remaining between them. From germline, CDR1 is SGDLS and CDR2 YYNGEE. CDR3 length: 13 residues. CDR3 amino acids: CASSVQGPGGYTF. In DNA, the CDR3 is TGTGCCAGCAGCGTACAGGGGCCTGGTGGCTACACCTTC.

This clone appeared once. The chain joins TRBV19 to TRBJ1-1; the D gene is possibly TRBD1 (6 bases). The CDR3 contains 16 residues. Trimming removed 3 bases at V and 4 bases at J, with 18 bases between. CDR1 is LNHDA and CDR2 is SQIVND in the germline V gene (reference sequence). The CDR3 loop is CASSILTAGAGTEAFF. The CDR3 coding sequence is TGTGCCAGTAGTATTCTAACGGCGGGGGCTGGCACTGAAGCTTTCTTT. The whole variable domain, filled in from reference TRBV19 and TRBJ1-1, reads DGGITQSPKYLFRKEGQNVTLSCEQNLNHDAMYWYRQDPGQGLRLIYYSQIVNDFQKGDIAEGYSVSREKKESFPLTVTSAQKNPTAFYLCASSILTAGAGTEAFFGQGTRLTVV.

The chain has TRBV4-2 and TRBJ2-6; D is perhaps TRBD1 or TRBD2 (5 bases each). The CDR3 runs 15 residues. Trimming took 4 bases from V and 2 from J, leaving 9 bases between them. Per the germline V gene, CDR1 is LGHNA and CDR2 is YNFKEQ. In DNA, the CDR3 is TGTGCCAGCAGCCCCGGGACGGCTGGGGCCAACGTCCTGACTTTC. Amino acid sequence: CASSPGTAGANVLTF.

The V and J genes are TRBV5-1 and TRBJ1-3, with a tentative D call TRBD1 (6 bases). Germline values: CDR1 SGHRS, CDR2 YFSETQ. With 8 bases removed from V and 3 bases from J, the gap between germline ends came to 12 bases. The CDR3 contains 13 residues. In DNA, the CDR3 is TGCGCCAGTCGACAGGATCATGGAAACACCATATATTTT. Encoded protein: CASRQDHGNTIYF.